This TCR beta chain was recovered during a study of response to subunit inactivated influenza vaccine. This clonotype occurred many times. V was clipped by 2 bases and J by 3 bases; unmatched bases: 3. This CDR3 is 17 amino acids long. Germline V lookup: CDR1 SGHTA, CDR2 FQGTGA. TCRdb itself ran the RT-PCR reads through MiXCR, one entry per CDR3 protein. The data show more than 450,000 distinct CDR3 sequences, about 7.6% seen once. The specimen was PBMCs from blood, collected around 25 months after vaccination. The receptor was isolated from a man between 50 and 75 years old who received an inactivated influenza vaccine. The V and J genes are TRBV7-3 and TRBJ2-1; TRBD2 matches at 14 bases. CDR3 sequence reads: CASSLFGTSGSYNEQFF. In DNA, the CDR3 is TGTGCCAGCAGCTTATTCGGGACTAGCGGGAGCTACAATGAGCAGTTCTTC.